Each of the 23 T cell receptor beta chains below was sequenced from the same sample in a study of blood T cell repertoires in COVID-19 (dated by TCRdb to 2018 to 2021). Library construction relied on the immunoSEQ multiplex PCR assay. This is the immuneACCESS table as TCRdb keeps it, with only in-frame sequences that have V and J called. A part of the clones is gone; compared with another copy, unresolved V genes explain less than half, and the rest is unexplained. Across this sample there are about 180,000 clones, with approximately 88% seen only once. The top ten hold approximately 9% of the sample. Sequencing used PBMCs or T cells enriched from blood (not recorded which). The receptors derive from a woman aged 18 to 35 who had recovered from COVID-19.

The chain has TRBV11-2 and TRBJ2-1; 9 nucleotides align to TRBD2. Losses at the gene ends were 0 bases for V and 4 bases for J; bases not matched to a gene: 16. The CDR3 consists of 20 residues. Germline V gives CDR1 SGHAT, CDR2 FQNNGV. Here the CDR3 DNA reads TGTGCCAGCAGCTTAGAATCTTGGCGGGAGGGAAGGATGGTATACAATGAGCAGTTCTTC. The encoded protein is CASSLESWREGRMVYNEQFF.

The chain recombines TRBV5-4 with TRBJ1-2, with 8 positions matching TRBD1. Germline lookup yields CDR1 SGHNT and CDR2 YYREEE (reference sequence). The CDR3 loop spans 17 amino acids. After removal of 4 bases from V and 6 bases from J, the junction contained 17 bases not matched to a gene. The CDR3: CASSRRTSISQGDGYTF. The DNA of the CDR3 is TGTGCCAGCAGCCGAAGGACATCAATTTCACAGGGGGATGGCTACACCTTC.

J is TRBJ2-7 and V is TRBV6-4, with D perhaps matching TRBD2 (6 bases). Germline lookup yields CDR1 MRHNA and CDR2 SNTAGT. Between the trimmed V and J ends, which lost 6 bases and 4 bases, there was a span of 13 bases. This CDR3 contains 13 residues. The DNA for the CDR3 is TGTGCCAGCAGCCCGGGACTGGGGTACGAGCAGTACTTC. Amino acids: CASSPGLGYEQYF.

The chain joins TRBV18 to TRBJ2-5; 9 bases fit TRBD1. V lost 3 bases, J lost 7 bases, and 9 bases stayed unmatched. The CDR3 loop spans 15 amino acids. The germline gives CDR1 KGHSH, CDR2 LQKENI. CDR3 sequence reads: CASSPTGQGRGTQYF. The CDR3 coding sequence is TGTGCCAGCTCACCCACGGGACAGGGTCGGGGGACCCAGTACTTC.

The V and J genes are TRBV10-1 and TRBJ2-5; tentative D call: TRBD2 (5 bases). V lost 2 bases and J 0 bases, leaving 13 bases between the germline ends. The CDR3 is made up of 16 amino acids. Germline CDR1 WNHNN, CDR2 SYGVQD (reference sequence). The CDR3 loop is CASSEVNERDQETQYF. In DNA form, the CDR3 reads TGCGCCAGCAGTGAGGTTAACGAGAGGGACCAAGAGACCCAGTACTTC.

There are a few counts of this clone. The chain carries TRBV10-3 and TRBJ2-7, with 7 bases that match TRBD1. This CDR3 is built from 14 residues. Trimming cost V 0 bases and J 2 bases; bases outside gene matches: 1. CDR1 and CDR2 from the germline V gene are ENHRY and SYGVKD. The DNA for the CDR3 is TGTGCCATCAGTGAGTCGGGGACAGCCTACGAGCAGTACTTC. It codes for CAISESGTAYEQYF.

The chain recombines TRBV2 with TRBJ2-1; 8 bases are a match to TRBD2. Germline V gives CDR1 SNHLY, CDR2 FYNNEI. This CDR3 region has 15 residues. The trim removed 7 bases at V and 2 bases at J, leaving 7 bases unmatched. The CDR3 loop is CASTGGRGAYNEQFF. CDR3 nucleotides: TGTGCCAGCACCGGGGGGCGGGGGGCCTACAATGAGCAGTTCTTC.

CDR3 region: CASLLGGEQYF. The CDR3 nucleotides are TGTGCCAGTCTTCTCGGGGGCGAGCAGTACTTC. The rearrangement joins TRBV28 to TRBJ2-7; D perhaps matches TRBD2 (6 bases). Trimming shortened V by 9 bases and J by 6 bases, and 12 bases separated the two germline ends. The germline CDR1 and CDR2 sequences are MDHEN and SYDVKM. The length of the CDR3 is 11 residues. The full variable domain, with the rest looked up from reference TRBV28 and TRBJ2-7, is DVKVTQSSRYLVKRTGEKVFLECVQDMDHENMFWYRQDPGLGLRLIYFSYDVKMKEKGDIPEGYSVSREKKERFSLILESASTNQTSMYLCASLLGGEQYFGPGTRLTVT.

CDR3 region: CASSRQGATNTGELFF. The DNA for the CDR3 is TGTGCCAGCAGCCGACAGGGGGCTACGAACACCGGGGAGCTGTTTTTT. The chain is built from TRBV7-6 and TRBJ2-2; 10 bases map to TRBD1. The CDR3 extends over 16 amino acids. The germline V gene has CDR1 SGHVS and CDR2 FNYEAQ. V lost 5 bases to trimming and J lost 0 bases; unmatched junction nucleotides: 3.

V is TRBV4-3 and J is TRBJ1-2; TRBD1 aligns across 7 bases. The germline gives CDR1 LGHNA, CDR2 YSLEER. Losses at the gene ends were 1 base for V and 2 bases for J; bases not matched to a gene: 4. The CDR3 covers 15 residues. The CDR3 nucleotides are TGCGCCAGCAGCCAAGTCGGGACAGAAAACTATGGCTACACCTTC. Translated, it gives CASSQVGTENYGYTF.

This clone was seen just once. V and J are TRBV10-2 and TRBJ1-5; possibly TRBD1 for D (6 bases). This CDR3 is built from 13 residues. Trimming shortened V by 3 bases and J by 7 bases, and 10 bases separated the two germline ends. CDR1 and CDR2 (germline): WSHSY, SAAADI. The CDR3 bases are TGCGCCAGCAGTGAACAGGGCGGGCAGCCCCAGCATTTT. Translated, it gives CASSEQGGQPQHF.

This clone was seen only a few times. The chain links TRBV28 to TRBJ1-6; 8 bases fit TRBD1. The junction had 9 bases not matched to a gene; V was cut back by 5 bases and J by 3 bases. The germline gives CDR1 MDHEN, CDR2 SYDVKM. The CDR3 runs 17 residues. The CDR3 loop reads CASSGFPTGGYNSPLHF. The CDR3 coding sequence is TGTGCCAGCAGTGGATTTCCCACAGGGGGCTATAATTCACCCCTCCACTTT.

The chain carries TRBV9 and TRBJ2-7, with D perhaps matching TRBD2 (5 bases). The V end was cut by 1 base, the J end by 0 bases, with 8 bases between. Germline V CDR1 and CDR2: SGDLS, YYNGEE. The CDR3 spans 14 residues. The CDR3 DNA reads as TGTGCCAGCAGCGTAACGGGGAGCTCCTACGAGCAGTACTTC. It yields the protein CASSVTGSSYEQYF.

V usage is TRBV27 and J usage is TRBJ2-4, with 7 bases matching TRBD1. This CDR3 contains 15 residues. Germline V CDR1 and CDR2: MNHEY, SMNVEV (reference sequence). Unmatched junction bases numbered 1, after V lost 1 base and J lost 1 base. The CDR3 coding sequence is TGTGCCAGCAGTTTATACAGGGGTGCCAAAAACATTCAGTACTTC. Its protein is CASSLYRGAKNIQYF.

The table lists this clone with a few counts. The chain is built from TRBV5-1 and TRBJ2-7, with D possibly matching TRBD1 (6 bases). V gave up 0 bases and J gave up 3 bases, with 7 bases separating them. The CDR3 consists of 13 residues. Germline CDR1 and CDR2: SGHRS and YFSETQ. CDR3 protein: CASSLGDNYEQYF. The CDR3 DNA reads TGCGCCAGCAGCTTGGGGGACAACTACGAGCAGTACTTC.

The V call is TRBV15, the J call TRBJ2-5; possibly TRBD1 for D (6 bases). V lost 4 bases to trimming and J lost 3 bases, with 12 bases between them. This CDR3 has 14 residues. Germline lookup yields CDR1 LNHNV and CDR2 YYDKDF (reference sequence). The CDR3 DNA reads TGTGCCACCAGCAACTCCTGGACAGAAGAGACCCAGTACTTC. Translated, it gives CATSNSWTEETQYF.

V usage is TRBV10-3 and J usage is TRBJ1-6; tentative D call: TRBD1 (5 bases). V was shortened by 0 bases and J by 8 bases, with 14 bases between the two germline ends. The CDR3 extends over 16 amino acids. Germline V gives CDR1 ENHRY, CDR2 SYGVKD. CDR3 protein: CAISESGGGRDSPLHF. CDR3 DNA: TGTGCCATCAGTGAGTCGGGGGGGGGAAGGGATTCACCCCTCCACTTT.

The CDR3 coding sequence is TGTGCCAGCAGTTTATATCGGGAGGTTGCCCAGCCCCAGCATTTT. It is translated as CASSLYREVAQPQHF. V is TRBV28 and J is TRBJ1-5; D unclear. Germline V lookup: CDR1 MDHEN, CDR2 SYDVKM. Between the trimmed V and J ends, which lost 1 base and 7 bases, there was a span of 14 bases. The CDR3 contains 15 residues.

The CDR3 loop reads CASSPRDPAVSYEQYF. The CDR3 region has the DNA TGTGCCAGCTCACCACGTGATCCAGCGGTCTCCTACGAGCAGTACTTC. V gene TRBV18 combines with J gene TRBJ2-7; D might be TRBD2 (5 bases). V gave up 1 base and J gave up 0 bases, with 13 bases separating them. Per germline, CDR1 KGHSH and CDR2 LQKENI. This CDR3 is 16 amino acids long.

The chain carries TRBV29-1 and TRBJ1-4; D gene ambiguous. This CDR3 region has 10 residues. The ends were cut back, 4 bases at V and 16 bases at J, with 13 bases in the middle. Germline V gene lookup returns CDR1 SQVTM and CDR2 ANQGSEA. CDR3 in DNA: TGCAGCGTTGGTGGCGGTGTGAGGTTTTTT. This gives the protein CSVGGGVRFF.

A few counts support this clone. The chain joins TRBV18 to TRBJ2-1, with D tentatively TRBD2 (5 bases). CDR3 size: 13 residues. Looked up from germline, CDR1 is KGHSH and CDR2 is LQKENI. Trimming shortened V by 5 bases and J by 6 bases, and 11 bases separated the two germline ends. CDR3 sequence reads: CASSLLERNEQFF. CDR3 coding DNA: TGTGCCAGCTCATTACTAGAGCGCAATGAGCAGTTCTTC.

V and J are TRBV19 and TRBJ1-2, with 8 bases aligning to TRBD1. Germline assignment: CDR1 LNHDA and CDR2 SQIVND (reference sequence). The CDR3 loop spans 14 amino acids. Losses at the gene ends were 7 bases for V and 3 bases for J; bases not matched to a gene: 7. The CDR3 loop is CASTLDRAYYGYTF. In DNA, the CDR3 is TGTGCCAGTACTTTGGACAGGGCCTACTATGGCTACACCTTC. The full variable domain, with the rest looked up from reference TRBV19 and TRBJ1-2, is DGGITQSPKYLFRKEGQNVTLSCEQNLNHDAMYWYRQDPGQGLRLIYYSQIVNDFQKGDIAEGYSVSREKKESFPLTVTSAQKNPTAFYLCASTLDRAYYGYTFGSGTRLTVV.

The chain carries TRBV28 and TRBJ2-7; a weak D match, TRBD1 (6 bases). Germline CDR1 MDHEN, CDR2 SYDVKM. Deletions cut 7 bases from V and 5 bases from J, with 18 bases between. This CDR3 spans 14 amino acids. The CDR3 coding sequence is TGTGCCAGCATTGACTTAGGGGACAAGGACGAGCAGTACTTC. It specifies CASIDLGDKDEQYF.